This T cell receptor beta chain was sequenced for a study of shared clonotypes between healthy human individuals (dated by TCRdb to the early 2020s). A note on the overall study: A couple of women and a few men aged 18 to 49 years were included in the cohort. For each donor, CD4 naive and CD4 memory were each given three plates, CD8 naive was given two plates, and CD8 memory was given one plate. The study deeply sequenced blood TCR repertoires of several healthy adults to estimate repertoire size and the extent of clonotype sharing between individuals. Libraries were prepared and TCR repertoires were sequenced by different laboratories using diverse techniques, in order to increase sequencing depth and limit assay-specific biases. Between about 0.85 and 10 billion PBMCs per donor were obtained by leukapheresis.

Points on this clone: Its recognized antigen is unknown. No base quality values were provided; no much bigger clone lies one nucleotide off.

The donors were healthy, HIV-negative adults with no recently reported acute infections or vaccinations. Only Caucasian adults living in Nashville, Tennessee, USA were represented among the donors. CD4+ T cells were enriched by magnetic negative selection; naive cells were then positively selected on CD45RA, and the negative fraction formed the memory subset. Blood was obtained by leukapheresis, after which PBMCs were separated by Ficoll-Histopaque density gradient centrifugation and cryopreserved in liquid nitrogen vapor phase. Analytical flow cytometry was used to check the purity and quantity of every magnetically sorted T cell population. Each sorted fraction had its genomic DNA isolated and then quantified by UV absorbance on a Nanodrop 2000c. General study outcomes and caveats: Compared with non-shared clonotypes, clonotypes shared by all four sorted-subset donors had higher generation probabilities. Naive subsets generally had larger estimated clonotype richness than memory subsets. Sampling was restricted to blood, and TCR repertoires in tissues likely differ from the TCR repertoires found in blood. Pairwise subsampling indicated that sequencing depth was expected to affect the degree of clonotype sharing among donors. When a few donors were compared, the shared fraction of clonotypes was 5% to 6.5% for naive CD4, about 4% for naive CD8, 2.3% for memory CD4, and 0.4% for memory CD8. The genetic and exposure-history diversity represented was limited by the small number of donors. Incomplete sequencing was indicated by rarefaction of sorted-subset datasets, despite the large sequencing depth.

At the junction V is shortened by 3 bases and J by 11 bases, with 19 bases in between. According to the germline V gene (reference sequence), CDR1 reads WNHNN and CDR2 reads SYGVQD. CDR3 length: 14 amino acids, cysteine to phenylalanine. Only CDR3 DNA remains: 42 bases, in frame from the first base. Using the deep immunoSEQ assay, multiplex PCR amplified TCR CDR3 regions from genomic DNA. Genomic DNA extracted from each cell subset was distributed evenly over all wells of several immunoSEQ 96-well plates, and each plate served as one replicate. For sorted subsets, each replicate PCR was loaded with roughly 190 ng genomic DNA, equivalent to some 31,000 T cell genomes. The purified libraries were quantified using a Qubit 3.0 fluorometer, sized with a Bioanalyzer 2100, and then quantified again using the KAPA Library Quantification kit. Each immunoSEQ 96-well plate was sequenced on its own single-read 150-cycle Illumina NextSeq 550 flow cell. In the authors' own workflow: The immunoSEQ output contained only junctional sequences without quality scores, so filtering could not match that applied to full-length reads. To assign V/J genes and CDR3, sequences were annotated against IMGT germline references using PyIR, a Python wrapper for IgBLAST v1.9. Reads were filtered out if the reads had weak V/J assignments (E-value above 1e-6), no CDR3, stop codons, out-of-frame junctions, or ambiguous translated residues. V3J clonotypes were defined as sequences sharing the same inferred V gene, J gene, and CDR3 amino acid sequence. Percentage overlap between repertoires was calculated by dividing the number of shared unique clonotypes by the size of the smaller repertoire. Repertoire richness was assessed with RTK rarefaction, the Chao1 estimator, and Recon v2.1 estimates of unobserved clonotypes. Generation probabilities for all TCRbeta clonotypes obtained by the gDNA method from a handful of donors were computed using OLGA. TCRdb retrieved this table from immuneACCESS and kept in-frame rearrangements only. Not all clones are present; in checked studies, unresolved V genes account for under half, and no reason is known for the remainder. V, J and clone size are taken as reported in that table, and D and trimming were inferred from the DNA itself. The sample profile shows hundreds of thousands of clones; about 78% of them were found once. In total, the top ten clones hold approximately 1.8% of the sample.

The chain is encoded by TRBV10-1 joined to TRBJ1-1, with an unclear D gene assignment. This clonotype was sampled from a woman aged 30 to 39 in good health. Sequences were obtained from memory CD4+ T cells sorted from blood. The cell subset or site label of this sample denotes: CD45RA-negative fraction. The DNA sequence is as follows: TGCGCCAGCAGTGACCAAGGACGGCCCGGTAAGGCTTTCTTT. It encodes CASSDQGRPGKAFF.